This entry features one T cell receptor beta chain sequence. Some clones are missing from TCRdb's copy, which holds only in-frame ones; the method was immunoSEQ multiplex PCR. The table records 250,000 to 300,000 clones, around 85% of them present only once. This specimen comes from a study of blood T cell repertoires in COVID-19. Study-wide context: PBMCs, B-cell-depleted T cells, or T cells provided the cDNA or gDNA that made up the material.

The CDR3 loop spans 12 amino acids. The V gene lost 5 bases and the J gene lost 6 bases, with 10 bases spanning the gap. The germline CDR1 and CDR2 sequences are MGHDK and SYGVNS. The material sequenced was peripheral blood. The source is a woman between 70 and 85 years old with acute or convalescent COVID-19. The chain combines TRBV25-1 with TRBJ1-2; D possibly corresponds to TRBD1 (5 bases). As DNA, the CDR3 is TGTGCCAGCAGTACCCCCAGGGATGGCTACACCTTC. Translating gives CASSTPRDGYTF.